This T cell receptor beta chain was sequenced during a study of OX40 agonist ivuxolimab in advanced cancers. This CDR3 contains 13 residues. Germline V CDR1 and CDR2: LNHDA, SQIVND (reference sequence). Trimming stripped 3 bases from V and 8 bases from J, with 13 bases between. Clones were sequenced by immunoSEQ multiplex PCR, and TCRdb holds only the in-frame ones, with some missing. The data show tens of thousands of clones, 84% seen once. Specimen: CD4+ or CD8+ T cells sorted from blood, collected in a trial of the OX40 agonist ivuxolimab. The rearrangement links TRBV19 to TRBJ1-2; D may be TRBD1 (6 bases). This TCR was sampled from an adult with an advanced solid tumor such as melanoma, head and neck, liver or kidney cancer. CDR3 residues: CASSIAQGGGYTF. The CDR3 DNA follows: TGTGCCAGTAGTATCGCACAGGGAGGCGGCTACACCTTC.